Below, one T cell receptor beta chain is given with its context. Reverse transcription of about 0.5 to 1 ug RNA used random hexamers. Amplification of TCR beta CDR3 across 54 Vbeta and 13 Jbeta was performed with immunoSEQ multiplex PCR. TCRdb re-analysed the immunoSEQ multiplex PCR reads in MiXCR, keeping a single row per CDR3 protein. Of approximately 130,000 distinct CDR3 sequences detected, 90% to 95% appear once; the ten largest clones hold around 0.24%. Blood CD8+ and CD4+ T cells underwent high-throughput TCR beta sequencing. Included as multiple sclerosis controls were treatment-naive patients who had stable or active relapsing-remitting disease. While CD8+ and CD4+ T cells were isolated negatively, TEMRA cells were enriched by FACS. These data originate in a study of CD8 T cells in Susac syndrome. Trimming took 2 bases from V and 0 from J, leaving 14 bases between them. The CDR3 contains 17 residues. The germline CDR1 and CDR2 sequences are LGHDT and YNNKEL (reference sequence).

Sequenced: CD8+ T cells from PBMCs. The TCR comes from a human donor with multiple sclerosis. This chain connects TRBV3-1 to TRBJ2-1; D gene ambiguous. CDR3 sequence reads: CASSQFLASSSYNEQFF. The CDR3 coding sequence is TGTGCCAGCAGCCAATTTTTAGCTTCTAGCTCCTACAATGAGCAGTTCTTC.